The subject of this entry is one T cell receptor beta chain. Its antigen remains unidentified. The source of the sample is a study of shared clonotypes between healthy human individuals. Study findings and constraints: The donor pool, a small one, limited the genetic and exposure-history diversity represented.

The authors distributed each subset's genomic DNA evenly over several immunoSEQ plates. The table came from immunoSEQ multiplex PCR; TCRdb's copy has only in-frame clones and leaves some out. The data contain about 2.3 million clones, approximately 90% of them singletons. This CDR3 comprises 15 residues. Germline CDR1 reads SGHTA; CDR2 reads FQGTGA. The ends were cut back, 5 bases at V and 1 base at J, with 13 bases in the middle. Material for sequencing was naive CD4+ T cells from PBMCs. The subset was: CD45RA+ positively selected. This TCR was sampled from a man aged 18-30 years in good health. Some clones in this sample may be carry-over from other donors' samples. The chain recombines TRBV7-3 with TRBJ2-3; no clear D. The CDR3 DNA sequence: TGTGCCAGCAGCCCTAAAGGGCGACGCACAGATACGCAGTATTTT. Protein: CASSPKGRRTDTQYF.